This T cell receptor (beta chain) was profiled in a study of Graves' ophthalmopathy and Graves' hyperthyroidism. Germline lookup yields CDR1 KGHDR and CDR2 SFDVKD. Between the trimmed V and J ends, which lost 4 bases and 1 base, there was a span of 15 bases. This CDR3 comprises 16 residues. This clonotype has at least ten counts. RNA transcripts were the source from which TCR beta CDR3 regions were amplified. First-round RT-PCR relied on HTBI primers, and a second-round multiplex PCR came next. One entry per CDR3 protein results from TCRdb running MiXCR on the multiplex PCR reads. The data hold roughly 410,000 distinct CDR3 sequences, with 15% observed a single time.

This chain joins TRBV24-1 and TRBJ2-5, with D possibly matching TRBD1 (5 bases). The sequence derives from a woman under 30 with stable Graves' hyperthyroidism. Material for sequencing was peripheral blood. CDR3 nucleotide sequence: TGTGCCACCAGTGACCCCGCCCAGGGTCTCCAAGAGACCCAGTACTTC. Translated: CATSDPAQGLQETQYF.